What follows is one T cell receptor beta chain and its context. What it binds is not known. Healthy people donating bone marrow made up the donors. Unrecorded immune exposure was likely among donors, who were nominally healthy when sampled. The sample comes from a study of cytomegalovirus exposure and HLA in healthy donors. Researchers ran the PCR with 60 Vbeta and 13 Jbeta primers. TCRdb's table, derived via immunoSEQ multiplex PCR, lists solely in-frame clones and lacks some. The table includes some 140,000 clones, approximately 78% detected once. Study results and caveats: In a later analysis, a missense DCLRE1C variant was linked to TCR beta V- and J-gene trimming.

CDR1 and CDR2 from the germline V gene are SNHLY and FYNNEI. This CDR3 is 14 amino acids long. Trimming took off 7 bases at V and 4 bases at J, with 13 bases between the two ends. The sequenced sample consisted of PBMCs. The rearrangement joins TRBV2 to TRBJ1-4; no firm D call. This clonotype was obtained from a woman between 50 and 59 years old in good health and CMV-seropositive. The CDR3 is CASTYSGLNEKLFF. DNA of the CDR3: TGTGCCAGCACTTACAGCGGCCTTAATGAAAAACTGTTTTTT.